The 23 T cell receptor beta chains presented below share a single source sample, sequenced in a study of blood T cells in healthy people across ages. The use of a sample-barcoded 5' primer and a J-beta primer mix characterized a second PCR of about 6 to 12 cycles. TCRdb independently ran MiXCR on the 5' RACE reads; one entry per CDR3 protein. The table has approximately 880,000 distinct CDR3 sequences, around 48% seen once. The specimen sequenced was blood. The receptors were sampled from a man aged 25-45 years in good health.

In this sample, this clonotype turned up many times. The V call is TRBV6-1, the J call TRBJ2-7, with TRBD1 as a possible D gene (6 bases). Germline CDR1 is MNHNS and CDR2 is SASEGT. The CDR3 loop spans 13 amino acids. V dropped 8 bases and J dropped 0 bases, with 11 bases sitting between them. CDR3 region: CASRDRSSYEQYF. CDR3 DNA sequence: TGTGCCAGCCGCGACAGGAGCTCCTACGAGCAGTACTTC.

The chain joins TRBV5-1 to TRBJ2-7, with 8 bases matching TRBD2. The junction had 9 bases not matched to a gene; V was cut back by 4 bases and J by 0 bases. From germline, CDR1 is SGHRS and CDR2 YFSETQ. The CDR3 has 16 residues. The CDR3 DNA follows: TGCGCCAGCAGCCTTCAAGGCGGGGGGATCTCCTACGAGCAGTACTTC. Translation: CASSLQGGGISYEQYF.

The chain links TRBV11-2 to TRBJ1-2; the D gene is possibly TRBD1 (6 bases). Germline V lookup: CDR1 SGHAT, CDR2 FQNNGV. This CDR3 has 13 amino acids. The ends were cut back, 5 bases at V and 4 bases at J, with 11 bases in the middle. The DNA for the CDR3 is TGTGCCAGCAGCATAGGGGGGTCCTATGGCTACACCTTC. It encodes CASSIGGSYGYTF. The variable domain in full, with the rest retrieved from reference TRBV11-2 and TRBJ1-2, is EAGVAQSPRYKIIEKRQSVAFWCNPISGHATLYWYQQILGQGPKLLIQFQNNGVVDDSQLPKDRFSAERLKGVDSTLKIQPAKLEDSAVYLCASSIGGSYGYTFGSGTRLTVV.

This clonotype was picked up one time. This chain connects TRBV20-1 to TRBJ2-7, with TRBD1 matching 7 bases. Germline CDR1 and CDR2: DFQATT and SNEGSKA (reference sequence). The V gene end was trimmed by 6 bases and the J gene end by 6 bases; junction bases not matched to a gene: 14. The CDR3 runs to 14 residues. CDR3 coding DNA: TGCAGTGCCCACCCGGGGACAGCGGCCTCCGAGCAGTACTTC. The encoded protein is CSAHPGTAASEQYF.

The genes are TRBV29-1 and TRBJ2-7, with D perhaps matching TRBD2 (6 bases). V lost 4 bases to trimming and J lost 3 bases, with 13 bases between them. Germline V gene data show CDR1 as SQVTM and CDR2 as ANQGSEA. There are 13 residues in the CDR3. Here the CDR3 DNA reads TGCAGCGTTGCGACTAGTTTGGACTACGAGCAGTACTTC. It specifies CSVATSLDYEQYF.

This clonotype was counted at least ten times. CDR3 residues: CASSYRSAEYEQYF. The CDR3 DNA sequence: TGTGCCAGCAGCTACCGGTCGGCAGAGTACGAGCAGTACTTC. This chain uses TRBV7-2 with TRBJ2-7; D call uncertain. This CDR3 comprises 14 residues. CDR1 and CDR2 (germline): SGHTA, FQGNSA. V gave up 4 bases and J gave up 4 bases, with 14 bases separating them.

The V and J genes are TRBV10-3 and TRBJ2-3; a weak D match, TRBD2 (6 bases). This CDR3 comprises 13 residues. Per the germline V gene, CDR1 is ENHRY and CDR2 is SYGVKD. Trimming removed 8 bases at V and 2 bases at J, with 11 bases between. CDR3 sequence: CAIAGLTTDTQYF. The CDR3 nucleotides are TGTGCCATCGCGGGGTTGACCACAGATACGCAGTATTTT.

As for this clonotype: At one of its ends the junction is not consistent with the germline gene, which may arise from a read error. The chain combines TRBV27 with TRBJ2-1; the match to TRBD2 covers 8 bases. The CDR3 runs 16 residues. Germline CDR1 MNHEY, CDR2 SMNVEV (reference sequence). CDR3 in amino acids: CACRPGLESSYNEQFF. CDR3 sequence (DNA): TGTGCCTGCAGACCGGGACTAGAAAGCTCCTACAATGAGCAGTTCTTC.

The chain has TRBV20-1 and TRBJ1-1, with D unresolved. Germline V gives CDR1 DFQATT, CDR2 SNEGSKA (reference sequence). V dropped 3 bases and J dropped 3 bases, with 8 bases sitting between them. This CDR3 spans 12 amino acids. For the CDR3, the DNA is TGCAGTGCTAGTGCGGGTCACACTGAAGCTTTCTTT. Its protein is CSASAGHTEAFF.

The chain employs TRBV10-3 and TRBJ2-6; D gene ambiguous. CDR3 length: 12 residues. Germline V gene lookup returns CDR1 ENHRY and CDR2 SYGVKD. The V gene lost 4 bases and the J gene lost 4 bases, with 2 bases spanning the gap. DNA for the CDR3: TGTGCCATCAGTGCGGGGGCCAACGTCCTGACTTTC. Translating gives CAISAGANVLTF.

J is TRBJ2-2 and V is TRBV9; a weak D match, TRBD2 (5 bases). Germline loops: CDR1 SGDLS, CDR2 YYNGEE. The CDR3 loop spans 15 amino acids. Trimming left V 0 bases short and J 1 base short, with 7 bases between. The CDR3 loop reads CASSVVRGNTGELFF. The CDR3 DNA follows: TGTGCCAGCAGCGTAGTACGGGGGAACACCGGGGAGCTGTTTTTT.

CDR3 sequence: CAIKGQELTDTQYF. DNA of the CDR3: TGTGCCATCAAGGGACAGGAGCTCACAGATACGCAGTATTTT. This chain joins TRBV10-3 and TRBJ2-3; 8 nucleotides align to TRBD1. Germline V gene sequence: CDR1 ENHRY, CDR2 SYGVKD. V dropped 7 bases and J dropped 2; count of bases not matched to a gene: 5. The CDR3 totals 14 residues.

The CDR3: CASSREIGSQETQYF. The CDR3 DNA sequence: TGTGCCAGCAGCCGAGAGATCGGCAGTCAAGAGACCCAGTACTTC. This chain connects TRBV3-1 to TRBJ2-5; D unresolved. The CDR3 covers 15 residues. With 4 bases removed from V and 2 bases from J, the gap between germline ends came to 14 bases. Looked up from germline, CDR1 is LGHDT and CDR2 is YNNKEL (reference sequence).

There are a few counts of this clonotype. The rearrangement joins TRBV5-5 to TRBJ2-7; TRBD1 aligns across 8 bases. Germline V gene lookup returns CDR1 SGHKS and CDR2 YYEKEE (reference sequence). CDR3 length equals 13 residues. After removal of 6 bases from V and 3 bases from J, the junction contained 5 bases not matched to a gene. CDR3 residues: CASTKDRGYEQYF. Here the CDR3 DNA reads TGTGCCAGCACCAAAGACAGGGGCTACGAGCAGTACTTC.

This clonotype turned up a few times. The chain is built from TRBV9 and TRBJ2-5, with a possible D match to TRBD2 (6 bases). The DNA end favors TRBJ2-7, so the J call may be wrong. The CDR3 runs to 15 residues. From germline, CDR1 is SGDLS and CDR2 YYNGEE. The CDR3 is CASSVRYRGIREQYF. In nucleotides, the CDR3 is TGTGCCAGCAGCGTAAGGTATCGGGGGATCCGCGAGCAGTACTTC.

Only a few counts were recorded for this clonotype. This chain links TRBV7-9 with TRBJ2-7; D perhaps matches TRBD2 (7 bases). The CDR3 extends over 17 amino acids. Germline-derived CDR1 and CDR2 are SEHNR and FQNEAQ (reference sequence). Deletions cut 2 bases from V and 0 bases from J, with 17 bases between. The CDR3: CASSLSSGGGRSYEQYF. The CDR3 region has the DNA TGTGCCAGCAGCTTATCTTCCGGCGGGGGCCGCTCCTACGAGCAGTACTTC. The full variable domain, with the rest looked up from reference TRBV7-9 and TRBJ2-7, is DTGVSQNPRHKITKRGQNVTFRCDPISEHNRLYWYRQTLGQGPEFLTYFQNEAQLEKSRLLSDRFSAERPKGSFSTLEIQRTEQGDSAMYLCASSLSSGGGRSYEQYFGPGTRLTVT.

The V gene is TRBV28, the J gene TRBJ2-5; TRBD1 aligns across 9 bases. J was trimmed by 9 bases and V by 8 bases; bases with no gene match: 13. The CDR3 has 14 amino acids. The germline V gene has CDR1 MDHEN and CDR2 SYDVKM. The CDR3 is CASRTGQGSSAQYF. The CDR3 nucleotides read TGTGCCAGCCGAACTGGACAGGGGTCCTCGGCCCAGTACTTC.

This clonotype was seen more than once but under ten times. The chain recombines TRBV20-1 with TRBJ1-5; 8 positions match TRBD1. This CDR3 has 15 residues. Per germline, CDR1 DFQATT and CDR2 SNEGSKA (reference sequence). V lost 1 base to trimming and J lost 5 bases; unmatched junction nucleotides: 7. The CDR3 bases are TGCAGTGCTAGAGCGTCCGGGACAGGTTATCAGCCCCAGCATTTT. This codes for CSARASGTGYQPQHF.

The chain joins TRBV20-1 to TRBJ2-1; 10 bases align to TRBD2. The V and J ends lost 0 bases and 7 bases, in that order; junction bases with no gene match: 6. The CDR3 length is 15 residues. In germline, CDR1 is DFQATT, CDR2 SNEGSKA (reference sequence). The chain's CDR3 is CSARDLAGALNEQFF. The CDR3 DNA sequence: TGCAGTGCTAGAGATCTAGCGGGGGCCTTAAATGAGCAGTTCTTC.

Comment on this clonotype: One end of the junction does not line up with germline, which may come from a read error. J is TRBJ2-7 and V is TRBV7-9; D remains unclear. Germline lookup yields CDR1 SEHNR and CDR2 FQNEAQ (reference sequence). The CDR3 is 16 residues long. The CDR3 DNA follows: TGTGCCAGCAGCCAAAGTAACCCGGCAGGTCCCTACGGGCAGTACTTC. Translated, it gives CASSQSNPAGPYGQYF.

This chain links TRBV14 with TRBJ2-5; tentatively, D is TRBD2 (5 bases). In germline, CDR1 is SGHDN, CDR2 FVKESK. CDR3 length: 15 residues. Between the trimmed V and J ends, which lost 4 bases and 4 bases, there was a span of 16 bases. CDR3 in DNA: TGTGCCAGCAGCCCCCCGTTCGTGGGAGTAGAGACCCAGTACTTC. Amino acids: CASSPPFVGVETQYF.

This clonotype has more than one count but fewer than ten. The chain recombines TRBV5-5 with TRBJ2-7; 11 positions match TRBD2. After removal of 4 bases from V and 3 bases from J, the junction contained 6 bases not matched to a gene. The CDR3 is 15 residues long. From germline, CDR1 is SGHKS and CDR2 YYEKEE (reference sequence). The CDR3 protein is CASSTTSGGYYEQYF. CDR3 nucleotides: TGTGCCAGCAGCACTACTAGCGGGGGTTACTACGAGCAGTACTTC.

This chain links TRBV5-1 with TRBJ1-4; 12 bases agree with TRBD1. The CDR3 extends over 19 amino acids. Germline V gives CDR1 SGHRS, CDR2 YFSETQ. The trim removed 4 bases at V and 4 bases at J, leaving 14 bases unmatched. CDR3 loop: CASSVPPGQGARGNEKLFF. The CDR3 region has the DNA TGCGCCAGCAGCGTACCACCGGGACAGGGGGCGCGCGGTAATGAAAAACTGTTTTTT.